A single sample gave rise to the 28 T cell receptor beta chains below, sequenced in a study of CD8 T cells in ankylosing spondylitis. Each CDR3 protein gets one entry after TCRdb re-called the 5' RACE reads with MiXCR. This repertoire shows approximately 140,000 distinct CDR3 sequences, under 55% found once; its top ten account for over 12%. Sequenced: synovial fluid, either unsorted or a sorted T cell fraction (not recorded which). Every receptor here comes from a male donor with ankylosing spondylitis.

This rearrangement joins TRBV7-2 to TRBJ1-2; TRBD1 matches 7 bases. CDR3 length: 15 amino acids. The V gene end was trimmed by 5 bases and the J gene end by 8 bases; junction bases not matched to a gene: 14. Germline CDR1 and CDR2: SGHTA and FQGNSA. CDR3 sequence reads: CASSRRRGSPLGYTF. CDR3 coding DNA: TGTGCCAGCAGCCGCCGCAGGGGGTCCCCTTTGGGCTACACCTTC. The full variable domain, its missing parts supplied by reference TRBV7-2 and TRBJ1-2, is GAGVSQSPSNKVTEKGKDVELRCDPISGHTALYWYRQSLGQGLEFLIYFQGNSAPDKSGLPSDRFSAERTGGSVSTLTIQRTQQEDSAVYLCASSRRRGSPLGYTFGSGTRLTVV.

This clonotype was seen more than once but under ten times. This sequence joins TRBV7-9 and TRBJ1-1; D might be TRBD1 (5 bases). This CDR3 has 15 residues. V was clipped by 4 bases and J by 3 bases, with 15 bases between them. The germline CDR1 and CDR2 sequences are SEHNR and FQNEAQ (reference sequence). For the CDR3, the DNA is TGTGCCAGCAGCTCGTCGGGGGTTGTTGACACTGAAGCTTTCTTT. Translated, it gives CASSSSGVVDTEAFF.

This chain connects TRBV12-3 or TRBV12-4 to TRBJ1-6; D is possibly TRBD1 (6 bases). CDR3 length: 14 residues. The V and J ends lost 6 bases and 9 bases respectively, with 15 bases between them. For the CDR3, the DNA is TGTGCCAGCAGACCTCGACAGGAGTCTTCACCCCTCCACTTT. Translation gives CASRPRQESSPLHF.

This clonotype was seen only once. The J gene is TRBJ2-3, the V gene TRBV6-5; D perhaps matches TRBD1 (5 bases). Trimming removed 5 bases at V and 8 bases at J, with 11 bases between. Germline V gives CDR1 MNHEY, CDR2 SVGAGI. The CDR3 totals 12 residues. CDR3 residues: CASSPGAPTQYF. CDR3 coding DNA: TGTGCCAGCAGTCCTGGGGCTCCTACGCAGTATTTT.

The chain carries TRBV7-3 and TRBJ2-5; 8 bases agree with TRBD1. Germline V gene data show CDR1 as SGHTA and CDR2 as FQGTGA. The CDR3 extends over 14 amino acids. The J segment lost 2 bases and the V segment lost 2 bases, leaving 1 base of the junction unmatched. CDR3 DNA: TGTGCCAGCAGCTTACAGGGGGCTCAAGAGACCCAGTACTTC. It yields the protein CASSLQGAQETQYF.

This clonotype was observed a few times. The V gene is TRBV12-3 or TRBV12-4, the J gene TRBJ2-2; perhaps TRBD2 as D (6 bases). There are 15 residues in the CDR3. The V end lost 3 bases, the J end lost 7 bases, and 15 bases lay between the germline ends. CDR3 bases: TGTGCCAGCAGTTTTAGTAGGGAGGCTGACGGGGAGCTGTTTTTT. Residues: CASSFSREADGELFF.

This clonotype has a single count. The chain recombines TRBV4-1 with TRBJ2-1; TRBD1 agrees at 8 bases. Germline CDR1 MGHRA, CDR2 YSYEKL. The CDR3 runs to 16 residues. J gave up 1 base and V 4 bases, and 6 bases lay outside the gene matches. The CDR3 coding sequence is TGCGCCAGCAGCCCAGGGACAGGCCTTTCCTACAATGAGCAGTTCTTC. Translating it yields CASSPGTGLSYNEQFF.

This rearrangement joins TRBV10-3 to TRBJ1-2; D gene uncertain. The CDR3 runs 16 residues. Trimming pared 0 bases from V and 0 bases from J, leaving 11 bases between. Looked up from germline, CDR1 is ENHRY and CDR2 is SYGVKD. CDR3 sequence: CAISESRVKANYGYTF. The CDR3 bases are TGTGCCATCAGTGAGTCGAGAGTAAAAGCTAACTATGGCTACACCTTC.

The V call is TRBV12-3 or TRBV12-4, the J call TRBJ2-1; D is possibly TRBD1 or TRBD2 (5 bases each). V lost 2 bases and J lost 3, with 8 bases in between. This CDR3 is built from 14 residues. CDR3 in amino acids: CASSLSGGYNEQFF. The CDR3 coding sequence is TGTGCCAGCAGTTTAAGTGGGGGCTACAATGAGCAGTTCTTC.

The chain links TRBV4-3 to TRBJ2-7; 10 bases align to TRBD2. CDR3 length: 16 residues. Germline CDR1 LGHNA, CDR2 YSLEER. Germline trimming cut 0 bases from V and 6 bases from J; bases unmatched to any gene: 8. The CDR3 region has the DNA TGCGCCAGCAGCCAAGATACAGCGGGAGGGCCGCTCGAGCAGTACTTC. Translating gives CASSQDTAGGPLEQYF.

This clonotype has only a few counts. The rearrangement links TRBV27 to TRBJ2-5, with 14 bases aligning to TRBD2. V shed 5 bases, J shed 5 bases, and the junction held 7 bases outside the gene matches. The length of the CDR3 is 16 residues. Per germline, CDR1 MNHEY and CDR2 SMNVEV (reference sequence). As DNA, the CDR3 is TGTGCCAGCAGTCTACGACTAGCGGGAGGGAAGGAGACCCAGTACTTC. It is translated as CASSLRLAGGKETQYF.

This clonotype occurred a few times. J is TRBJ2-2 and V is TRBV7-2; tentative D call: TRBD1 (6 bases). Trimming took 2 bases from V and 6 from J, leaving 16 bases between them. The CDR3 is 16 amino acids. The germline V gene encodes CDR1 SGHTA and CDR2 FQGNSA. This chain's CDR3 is CASSLPWGLGAGELFF. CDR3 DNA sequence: TGTGCCAGCAGCTTACCGTGGGGGCTAGGAGCCGGGGAGCTGTTTTTT.

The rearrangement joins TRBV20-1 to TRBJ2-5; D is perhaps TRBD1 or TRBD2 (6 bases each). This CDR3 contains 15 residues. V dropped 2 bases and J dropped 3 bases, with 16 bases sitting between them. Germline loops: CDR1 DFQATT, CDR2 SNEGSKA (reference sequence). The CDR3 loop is CSARPLGGGKETQYF. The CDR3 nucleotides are TGCAGTGCTAGACCCCTCGGAGGGGGGAAAGAGACCCAGTACTTC.

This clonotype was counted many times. The CDR3 coding sequence is TGTGCCAGCAGTGAAGGACTAGCGGGAAGCCCGGGGAACATTCAGTACTTC. Protein sequence: CASSEGLAGSPGNIQYF. The V and J genes are TRBV2 and TRBJ2-4, with 11 bases fitting TRBD2. CDR1 and CDR2 from the germline V gene are SNHLY and FYNNEI. The CDR3 is 17 residues long. Trimming removed 1 base from V and 7 bases from J; junction bases left unmatched: 9.

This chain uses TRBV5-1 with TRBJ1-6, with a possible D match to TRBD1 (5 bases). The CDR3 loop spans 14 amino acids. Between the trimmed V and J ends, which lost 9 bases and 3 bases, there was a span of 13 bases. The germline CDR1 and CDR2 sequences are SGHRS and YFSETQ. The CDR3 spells CATLRGHYNSPLHF. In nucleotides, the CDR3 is TGCGCCACTCTGAGGGGCCACTATAATTCACCCCTCCACTTT.

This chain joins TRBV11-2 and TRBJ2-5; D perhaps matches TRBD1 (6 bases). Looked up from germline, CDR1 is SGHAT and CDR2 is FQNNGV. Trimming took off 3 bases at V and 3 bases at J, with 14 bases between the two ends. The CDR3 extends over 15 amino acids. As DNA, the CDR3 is TGTGCCAGCAGCTTGGGTAGTTGGACAGAAGAGACCCAGTACTTC. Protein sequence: CASSLGSWTEETQYF.

The DNA for the CDR3 is TGTGCCATCAGTGAACACCCCGAACAGGGCCCAGAGACCCAGTACTTC. Translating gives CAISEHPEQGPETQYF. The chain is built from TRBV10-3 and TRBJ2-5; tentatively, D is TRBD1 (6 bases). V dropped 3 bases and J dropped 4 bases, with 18 bases sitting between them. The CDR3 has 16 residues. Germline CDR1 is ENHRY and CDR2 is SYGVKD.

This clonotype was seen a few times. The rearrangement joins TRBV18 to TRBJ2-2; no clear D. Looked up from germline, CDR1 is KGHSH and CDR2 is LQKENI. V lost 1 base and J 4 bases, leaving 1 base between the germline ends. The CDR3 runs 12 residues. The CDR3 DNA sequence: TGTGCCAGCTCACCACTCACCGGGGAGCTGTTTTTT. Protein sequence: CASSPLTGELFF.

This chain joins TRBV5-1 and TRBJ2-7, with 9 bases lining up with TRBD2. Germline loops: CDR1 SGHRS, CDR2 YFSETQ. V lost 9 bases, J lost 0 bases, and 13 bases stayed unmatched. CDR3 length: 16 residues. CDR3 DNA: TGCGCCACCAGACCTATCAGCGGGGGGCCCTCCTACGAGCAGTACTTC. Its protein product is CATRPISGGPSYEQYF.

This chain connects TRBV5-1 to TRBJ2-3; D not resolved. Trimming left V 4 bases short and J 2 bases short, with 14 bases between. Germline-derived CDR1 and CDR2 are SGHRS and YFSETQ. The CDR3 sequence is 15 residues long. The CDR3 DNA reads TGCGCCAGCAGCGGCTTATACTACCTCACAGATACGCAGTATTTT. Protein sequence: CASSGLYYLTDTQYF.

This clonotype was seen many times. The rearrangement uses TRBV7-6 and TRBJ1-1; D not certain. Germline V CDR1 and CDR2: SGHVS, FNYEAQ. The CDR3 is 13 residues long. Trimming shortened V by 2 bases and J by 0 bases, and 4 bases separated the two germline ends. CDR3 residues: CASSLFLNTEAFF. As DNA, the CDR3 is TGTGCCAGCAGCTTATTCCTGAACACTGAAGCTTTCTTT.

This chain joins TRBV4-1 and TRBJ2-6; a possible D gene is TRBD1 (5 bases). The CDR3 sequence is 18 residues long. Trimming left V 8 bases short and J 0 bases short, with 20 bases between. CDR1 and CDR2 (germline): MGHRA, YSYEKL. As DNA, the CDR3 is TGCGCCAGCCGAACCCAGGGCGTTTCCCGCTCTGGGGCCAACGTCCTGACTTTC. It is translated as CASRTQGVSRSGANVLTF.

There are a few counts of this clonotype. DNA for the CDR3: TGCGCCAGCAGCCCAGGGCCATCCCTAGCCGAGACCCAGTACTTC. Its translation: CASSPGPSLAETQYF. This chain uses TRBV4-1 with TRBJ2-5; tentatively, D is TRBD1 or TRBD2 (5 bases each). V was shortened by 4 bases and J by 5 bases, with 17 bases between the two germline ends. The length of the CDR3 is 15 residues. Germline V lookup: CDR1 MGHRA, CDR2 YSYEKL.

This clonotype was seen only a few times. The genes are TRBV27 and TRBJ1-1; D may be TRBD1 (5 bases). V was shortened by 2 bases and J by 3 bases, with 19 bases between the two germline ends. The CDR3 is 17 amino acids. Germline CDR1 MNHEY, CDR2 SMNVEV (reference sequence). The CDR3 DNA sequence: TGTGCCAGCAGTTTAGTTCTCCCCCAGGGTGGGGACACTGAAGCTTTCTTT. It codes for CASSLVLPQGGDTEAFF.

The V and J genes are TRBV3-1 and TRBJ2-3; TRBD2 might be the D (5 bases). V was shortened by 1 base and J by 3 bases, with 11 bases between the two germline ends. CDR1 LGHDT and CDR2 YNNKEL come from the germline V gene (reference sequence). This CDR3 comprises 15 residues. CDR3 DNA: TGTGCCAGCAGCCAAGCAGAGGGTAGGACAGATACGCAGTATTTT. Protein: CASSQAEGRTDTQYF.

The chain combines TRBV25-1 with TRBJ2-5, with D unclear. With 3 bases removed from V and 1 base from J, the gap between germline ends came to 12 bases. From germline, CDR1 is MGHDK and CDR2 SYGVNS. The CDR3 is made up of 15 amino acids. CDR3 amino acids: CASSDPEKPQETQYF. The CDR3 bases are TGTGCCAGCAGTGATCCCGAGAAGCCCCAAGAGACCCAGTACTTC.

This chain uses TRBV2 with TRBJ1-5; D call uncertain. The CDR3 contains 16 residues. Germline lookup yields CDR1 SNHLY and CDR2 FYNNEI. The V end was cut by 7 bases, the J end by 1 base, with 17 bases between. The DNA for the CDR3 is TGTGCCAGCACTCTTAGAAGACATGAGAGCAATCAGCCCCAGCATTTT. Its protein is CASTLRRHESNQPQHF.

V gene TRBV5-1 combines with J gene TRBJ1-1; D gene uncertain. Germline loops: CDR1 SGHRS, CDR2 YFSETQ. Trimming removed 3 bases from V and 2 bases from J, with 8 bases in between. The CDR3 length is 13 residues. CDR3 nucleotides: TGCGCCAGCAGCTCGGACGACAACACTGAAGCTTTCTTT. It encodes CASSSDDNTEAFF.